Below are 22 T cell receptor beta chains sequenced from a single sample in a study of cytomegalovirus exposure and HLA in healthy donors. Amplification used 60 Vbeta primers and 13 Jbeta primers. Sequencing used immunoSEQ multiplex PCR; TCRdb keeps in-frame clones, though not all of them. This sample carries 65,000 to 80,000 clones, with approximately 4.2% going to the ten biggest clones. Sequencing was done on a sample of PBMCs. The receptors originated from a man aged 25 to 45 in good health and CMV-seronegative.

J is TRBJ2-3 and V is TRBV5-1, with D perhaps matching TRBD2 (6 bases). The CDR3 runs 14 residues. The germline V gene has CDR1 SGHRS and CDR2 YFSETQ. Deletions cut 3 bases from V and 3 bases from J, with 11 bases between. CDR3 amino acids: CASSSRAGTDTQYF. For the CDR3, the DNA is TGCGCCAGCAGCTCCAGGGCGGGAACAGATACGCAGTATTTT.

This chain uses TRBV6-5 with TRBJ2-2; no firm D call. V was cut by 5 bases and J by 0 bases, with 10 bases left in between. CDR1 and CDR2 from the germline V gene are MNHEY and SVGAGI. This CDR3 has 15 amino acids. CDR3 sequence reads: CASSLQAANTGELFF. DNA for the CDR3: TGTGCCAGCAGTCTCCAGGCCGCGAACACCGGGGAGCTGTTTTTT.

V usage is TRBV6-5 and J usage is TRBJ2-7; 11 bases are a match to TRBD2. CDR1 is MNHEY and CDR2 is SVGAGI in the germline V gene. The CDR3 runs to 14 residues. Trimming at V came to 6 bases and at J to 2 bases, leaving 3 bases not matched to a gene. The CDR3 reads CASRTSGGTYEQYF. DNA of the CDR3: TGTGCCAGCAGAACTAGCGGGGGAACCTACGAGCAGTACTTC.

The J gene is TRBJ1-1, the V gene TRBV29-1; the D gene is possibly TRBD1 (5 bases). Trimming removed 2 bases at V and 0 bases at J, with 7 bases between. The germline V gene encodes CDR1 SQVTM and CDR2 ANQGSEA. The CDR3 extends over 13 amino acids. CDR3 coding DNA: TGCAGCGTTGAAACAGGACTGAACACTGAAGCTTTCTTT. Its protein is CSVETGLNTEAFF. The full variable domain, completed using reference TRBV29-1 and TRBJ1-1, is SAVISQKPSRDICQRGTSLTIQCQVDSQVTMMFWYRQQPGQSLTLIATANQGSEATYESGFVIDKFPISRPNLTFSTLTVSNMSPEDSSIYLCSVETGLNTEAFFGQGTRLTVV.

The CDR3 DNA reads TGCGCCAGCTCGGGGAGCACCGCGCGGTGGCCCGGGGAGCTGTTTTTT. This encodes CASSGSTARWPGELFF. This rearrangement joins TRBV4-3 to TRBJ2-2, with D perhaps TRBD2 (5 bases). This CDR3 comprises 16 residues. Trimming stripped 8 bases from V and 6 bases from J, with 22 bases between. CDR1 is LGHNA and CDR2 is YSLEER in the germline V gene.

The chain carries TRBV7-6 and TRBJ2-1; 7 bases fit TRBD2. CDR1 is SGHVS, CDR2 FNYEAQ, per germline. The ends lost 2 bases at V and 0 bases at J; junction bases unmatched: 7. The length of the CDR3 is 17 residues. The CDR3, as DNA: TGTGCCAGCAGCTTAAGACTAGCTCATAGCTCCTACAATGAGCAGTTCTTC. Its protein product is CASSLRLAHSSYNEQFF.

V usage is TRBV18 and J usage is TRBJ2-1; 7 nucleotides agree with TRBD1. Trimming took 4 bases from V and 3 from J; bases not matched to a gene: 12. Per the germline V gene, CDR1 is KGHSH and CDR2 is LQKENI. There are 17 residues in the CDR3. The CDR3 here is CASSRLGRDSYYNEQFF. The CDR3 nucleotides are TGTGCCAGCTCACGATTGGGTCGGGACAGTTACTACAATGAGCAGTTCTTC.

As for this clone: A junction boundary mismatches the germline segment, possibly from a read error. The sample holds other DNA sequences that translate to the same CDR3. This chain connects TRBV6-5 to TRBJ2-1; 12 bases line up with TRBD2. CDR1 MNHEY and CDR2 SVGAGI come from the germline V gene. This CDR3 has 15 residues. Here the CDR3 reads CASSKTSGGPNEQFF. CDR3 coding DNA: TGCGCCAGCAGTAAGACTAGCGGGGGCCCAAATGAGCAGTTCTTC.

The chain combines TRBV7-3 with TRBJ2-3; 8 positions match TRBD2. CDR3 length: 15 residues. With 3 bases clipped from V and 4 bases from J, the junction kept 6 bases outside the gene matches. Germline V gene data show CDR1 as SGHTA and CDR2 as FQGTGA. CDR3 loop: CASSFAGGGSDTQYF. CDR3 nucleotides: TGTGCCAGCAGCTTTGCGGGAGGTGGGTCAGATACGCAGTATTTT.

V is TRBV7-2 and J is TRBJ2-7, with D maybe TRBD2 (6 bases). Per germline, CDR1 SGHTA and CDR2 FQGNSA. Trimming took 8 bases from V and 0 from J, leaving 8 bases between them. The CDR3 is 12 residues long. The DNA of the CDR3 is TGTGCCAGCGGGGACTTCTCCTACGAGCAGTACTTC. Protein product: CASGDFSYEQYF.

This chain joins TRBV18 and TRBJ2-2, with 7 bases lining up with TRBD1. This CDR3 comprises 16 residues. V gave up 3 bases and J gave up 1 base; unmatched junction bases: 5. The germline gives CDR1 KGHSH, CDR2 LQKENI. The CDR3, as DNA: TGTGCCAGCTCACCCCGGACAGGCATGAACACCGGGGAGCTGTTTTTT. Protein sequence: CASSPRTGMNTGELFF.

The chain joins TRBV9 to TRBJ1-1; possible D gene TRBD1, 5 bases. V lost 3 bases and J 0 bases, leaving 9 bases between the germline ends. The CDR3 consists of 14 residues. CDR1 is SGDLS and CDR2 is YYNGEE in the germline V gene. Here the CDR3 reads CASSEDSLNTEAFF. The CDR3 region has the DNA TGTGCCAGCAGCGAAGACAGCCTGAACACTGAAGCTTTCTTT.

The J gene is TRBJ2-1, the V gene TRBV5-5, with TRBD2 identical over 14 bases. Trimming took 6 bases from V and 6 from J; bases not matched to a gene: 20. The CDR3 length is 20 residues. Germline V gene data show CDR1 as SGHKS and CDR2 as YYEKEE (reference sequence). The CDR3 here is CASIPGTSGGLNSSVNEQFF. In DNA form, the CDR3 reads TGTGCCAGCATCCCCGGGACTAGCGGGGGCCTAAACTCTAGCGTCAATGAGCAGTTCTTC.

This chain links TRBV6-5 with TRBJ1-1, with D perhaps TRBD1 (5 bases). CDR3 size: 16 residues. V lost 0 bases and J lost 3, with 14 bases in between. The germline V gene encodes CDR1 MNHEY and CDR2 SVGAGI. The CDR3 sequence: CASSYSEGRYDTEAFF. CDR3 DNA: TGTGCCAGCAGTTACTCGGAGGGGAGATATGACACTGAAGCTTTCTTT.

This chain connects TRBV7-2 to TRBJ2-7; 10 nucleotides match TRBD2. The CDR3 totals 15 residues. Germline CDR1 is SGHTA and CDR2 is FQGNSA. Trimming cost V 5 bases and J 3 bases; bases outside gene matches: 7. The CDR3 protein is CASSPASGGNYEQYF. The DNA of the CDR3 is TGTGCCAGCAGCCCCGCTAGCGGGGGAAACTACGAGCAGTACTTC.

The chain couples TRBV7-2 to TRBJ2-5, with D perhaps matching TRBD1 (7 bases). Germline loops: CDR1 SGHTA, CDR2 FQGNSA. There are 17 residues in the CDR3. Trimming cost V 5 bases and J 1 base, with 20 bases left between them. CDR3 coding DNA: TGTGCCAGCAGCCCCGGGTGGGGCAGGGGGGCCCAAGAGACCCAGTACTTC. Residues: CASSPGWGRGAQETQYF. Drawing the rest from reference TRBV7-2 and TRBJ2-5, the complete variable domain is GAGVSQSPSNKVTEKGKDVELRCDPISGHTALYWYRQSLGQGLEFLIYFQGNSAPDKSGLPSDRFSAERTGGSVSTLTIQRTQQEDSAVYLCASSPGWGRGAQETQYFGPGTRLLVL.

V gene TRBV5-1 combines with J gene TRBJ2-5; no reliable D call. The CDR3 has 15 amino acids. CDR1 and CDR2 from the germline V gene are SGHRS and YFSETQ. The V end was cut by 1 base, the J end by 2 bases, with 12 bases between. The CDR3 nucleotides read TGCGCCAGCAGCTTGACAGACCCCACACAAGAGACCCAGTACTTC. Translated, it gives CASSLTDPTQETQYF.

V gene TRBV4-2 combines with J gene TRBJ1-5; D is undetermined. This CDR3 has 17 residues. The germline V gene has CDR1 LGHNA and CDR2 YNFKEQ. Trimming removed 0 bases from V and 0 bases from J, with 12 bases in between. CDR3 residues: CASSQERSRYSNQPQHF. The CDR3 DNA is TGTGCCAGCAGCCAAGAAAGGAGCAGATATAGCAATCAGCCCCAGCATTTT.

V is TRBV9 and J is TRBJ2-2; unclear D gene. Trimming pared 0 bases from V and 3 bases from J, leaving 3 bases between. There are 13 residues in the CDR3. Germline lookup yields CDR1 SGDLS and CDR2 YYNGEE. DNA of the CDR3: TGTGCCAGCAGCGTAGTAGACACCGGGGAGCTGTTTTTT. Its protein product is CASSVVDTGELFF.

This chain uses TRBV7-6 with TRBJ2-2; TRBD1 agrees at 7 bases. Germline loops: CDR1 SGHVS, CDR2 FNYEAQ. The CDR3 covers 15 residues. V dropped 5 bases and J dropped 7; count of bases not matched to a gene: 10. The CDR3 here is CASSQSWDSDGELFF. DNA for the CDR3: TGTGCCAGCAGCCAATCCTGGGACAGTGACGGGGAGCTGTTTTTT.

The rearrangement joins TRBV7-3 to TRBJ1-1; 9 bases agree with TRBD1. Germline CDR1 reads SGHTA; CDR2 reads FQGTGA. With 3 bases clipped from V and 2 bases from J, the junction kept 4 bases outside the gene matches. The CDR3 has 15 residues. CDR3 DNA: TGTGCCAGCAGCTTGATGGGACAGGGAAACACTGAAGCTTTCTTT. Encoded protein: CASSLMGQGNTEAFF.

The chain recombines TRBV5-4 with TRBJ1-2; 7 nucleotides align to TRBD1. Germline CDR1 SGHNT, CDR2 YYREEE (reference sequence). The CDR3 runs 14 residues. J gave up 4 bases and V 3 bases, and 6 bases lay outside the gene matches. This chain's CDR3 is CASSSAGTAYGYTF. The DNA for the CDR3 is TGTGCCAGCAGCTCCGCCGGGACAGCCTATGGCTACACCTTC.